This is a list of T cell receptor beta chains from one sample in a study of identical twins. MiXCR, run by TCRdb on the 5' RACE reads, gives a single entry per CDR3 protein. Of 450,000 to 650,000 distinct CDR3 sequences listed, 13% to 15% are singletons. The same data also went into a second study, on yellow fever vaccine responses in identical twins.

The sample comprised CD4+ T cells sorted from blood. All receptors derive from a young woman in good health. Each CDR3 is given with its conserved first and last residue. Each record gives: D gene, CDR3 length, V gene, clone size, J gene, CDR3 DNA, CDR3 protein. The D gene is left open where the match is weak. Expanded clones get a size class; other rows say once, few or many, or leave the size out.

TRBD1	14	TRBV6-5	once	TRBJ2-7	TGTGCCAGCAGCTATCTGACAGGGCGCGACGAGCAGTACTTC	CASSYLTGRDEQYF
-	14	TRBV6-1	-	TRBJ1-1	TGTGCCAGCAGTGAATCTGGGTTTGGGACTGAAGCTTTCTTT	CASSESGFGTEAFF
-	12	TRBV7-2	-	TRBJ2-1	TGTGCCAGCAGCTTAGGTACGTACGAGCAGTTCTTC	CASSLGTYEQFF
TRBD2	14	TRBV10-3	few	TRBJ2-2	TGTGCCATCAGTAGCGGGGGGGACGCCGGGGAGCTGTTTTTT	CAISSGGDAGELFF
TRBD1	16	TRBV5-6	few	TRBJ2-1	TGTGCCAGCAGCTCGAGATGGGACAGGGGGGCTAATGAGCAGTTCTTC	CASSSRWDRGANEQFF
TRBD1	16	TRBV5-1	many	TRBJ1-5	TGCGCCAGCAGCCCGACGGGGACAGCGGGCAATCAGCCCCAGCATTTT	CASSPTGTAGNQPQHF
TRBD2	16	TRBV29-1	-	TRBJ2-3	TGCAGCGTTGATTTAAGTAGCGGGAGGTTCACGGATACGCAGTATTTT	CSVDLSSGRFTDTQYF
-	15	TRBV24-1	few	TRBJ1-5	TGTGCCACCAGTGATGGGGCGTCGATGTATCAGCCCCAGCATTTT	CATSDGASMYQPQHF
-	13	TRBV20-1	-	TRBJ1-4	TGCAGTGCTAGAGCGGACCTTAATGAAAAACTGTTTTTT	CSARADLNEKLFF
-	11	TRBV20-1	few	TRBJ2-1	TGCAGTGCTGGGTCCTACAATGAGCAGTTCTTC	CSAGSYNEQFF
TRBD2	15	TRBV7-8	-	TRBJ2-7	TGTGCCAGCAGGGAATCACTAGCGGGCTCCTACGAGCAGTACTTC	CASRESLAGSYEQYF
-	11	TRBV29-1	few	TRBJ2-2	TGCAGCGTTGCCAACACCGGGGAGCTGTTTTTT	CSVANTGELFF
-	12	TRBV28	-	TRBJ2-1	TGTGCCAGCAGGGCCGGTGTAGGCGAGCAGTTCTTC	CASRAGVGEQFF
TRBD1	16	TRBV18	-	TRBJ2-3	TGTGCCAGCTCACGTACCGGGACAGCTAGCACAGATACGCAGTATTTT	CASSRTGTASTDTQYF
TRBD1	15	TRBV7-8	-	TRBJ2-1	TGTGCCAGCAGCTTAGTTACAGGGGAGTGGAATGAGCAGTTCTTC	CASSLVTGEWNEQFF
TRBD2	15	TRBV12-3/TRBV12-4	-	TRBJ2-1	TGTGCCAGCAGTTTCTTTCGCGGGAGAAGTAATGAGCAGTTCTTC	CASSFFRGRSNEQFF
-	18	TRBV12-2	-	TRBJ1-2	TGTGCAAGTCGCTTAGCCTTCCAGGCGATCACCCTTAACTATGGCTACACCTTC	CASRLAFQAITLNYGYTF
TRBD1	16	TRBV2	-	TRBJ1-6	TGTGCCAGCAGTGTACAGGGGGCAGATGTAGCGTCACCCCTCCACTTT	CASSVQGADVASPLHF
-	15	TRBV7-6	-	TRBJ2-3	TGTGCCAGCATCAAAGGCTCAGGGGGGACAGATACGCAGTATTTT	CASIKGSGGTDTQYF
TRBD1	12	TRBV2	few	TRBJ1-1	TGTGCCAGCCACGACAGGGCCACTGAAGCTTTCTTT	CASHDRATEAFF
-	17	TRBV5-1	-	TRBJ2-3	TGCGCCAGCAGCTTGGGCGCAGTGGCCGGGGGCACAGATACGCAGTATTTT	CASSLGAVAGGTDTQYF
-	12	TRBV6-6	-	TRBJ2-7	TGTGCCAGCACCCCGGGTGGAGACGAGCAGTACTTC	CASTPGGDEQYF
TRBD2	14	TRBV7-2	many	TRBJ2-5	TGTGCCAGCAGCTTAGCGTCTAGCGGAGGGACCCAGTACTTC	CASSLASSGGTQYF
TRBD2	16	TRBV7-8	few	TRBJ2-1	TGTGCCAGCAGTCACAGAACTAGCGGCTCCTACAATGAGCAGTTCTTC	CASSHRTSGSYNEQFF
-	14	TRBV2	-	TRBJ1-1	TGTGCCAGCAGGGGGGACCGTAGTAACACTGAAGCTTTCTTT	CASRGDRSNTEAFF
-	14	TRBV20-1	-	TRBJ2-7	TGCAGTGCTAGAATTGGGGGAAGTCTGGACGAGCAGTACTTC	CSARIGGSLDEQYF
-	14	TRBV12-3/TRBV12-4	many	TRBJ1-1	TGTGCCAGCTCAGAGGGAGGCCCGAACACTGAAGCTTTCTTT	CASSEGGPNTEAFF
TRBD2	15	TRBV20-1	few	TRBJ2-5	TGCAGTGCTAGTGAACTAGCGGGAGCTCGGGTGCGCCAGTACTTC	CSASELAGARVRQYF
TRBD2	15	TRBV2	few	TRBJ2-3	TGTGCCAGCAGGACCGGGACTAGCTTCACAGATACGCAGTATTTT	CASRTGTSFTDTQYF
TRBD1	17	TRBV12-3/TRBV12-4	-	TRBJ1-6	TGTGCCAGCAGTTTAGCGGCAGGGACAGGTGTCAATCTGGCCCTCCACTTT	CASSLAAGTGVNLALHF
-	12	TRBV12-3/TRBV12-4	-	TRBJ2-5	TGTGCCAGCAGTTTTCCTCGAGAGTCCCAGTACTTC	CASSFPRESQYF
-	17	TRBV29-1	few	TRBJ2-1	TGCAGCGTACACCGACTAGGCGGGGTTAGCTCCTACAATGAGCAGTTCTTC	CSVHRLGGVSSYNEQFF
-	15	TRBV6-1	-	TRBJ2-2	TGTGCCAGCAGTGAAGGGCCCGGGAACACCGGGGAGCTGTTTTTT	CASSEGPGNTGELFF
-	11	TRBV29-1	-	TRBJ2-5	TGCAGCGTTGAGTCCAGTTCTTCCCAGTACTTC	CSVESSSSQYF
-	13	TRBV11-3	few	TRBJ2-7	TGTGCCAGCAGCTTAATGGACAGCTACGAGCAGTACTTC	CASSLMDSYEQYF
-	14	TRBV2	few	TRBJ2-1	TGTGCCAGCAGTGAGGAGACCCTGCCCCATGAGCAGTTCTTC	CASSEETLPHEQFF
TRBD2	18	TRBV11-1	-	TRBJ2-1	TGTGCCAGCAGCTTGGGACTAGCGGGACTGAGCTCCTACAATGAGCAGTTCTTC	CASSLGLAGLSSYNEQFF
TRBD1	17	TRBV20-1	-	TRBJ2-1	TGCAGTGCTAGGGGCGACAGACAGGGGTTGGGCTACAATGAGCAGTTCTTC	CSARGDRQGLGYNEQFF
-	16	TRBV24-1	many	TRBJ2-1	TGTGCCACCAGTGATCCCCAGGGCGGGATCCACAATGAGCAGTTCTTC	CATSDPQGGIHNEQFF
TRBD2	16	TRBV12-3/TRBV12-4	-	TRBJ2-2	TGTGCCAGCAGCCCAGGAGTAGCGGGGGTCACCGGGGAGCTGTTTTTT	CASSPGVAGVTGELFF
TRBD2	16	TRBV5-1	few	TRBJ2-3	TGCGCCAGCAGTTATACTAGCGGGATTAGCACAGATACGCAGTATTTT	CASSYTSGISTDTQYF